Listed below are T cell receptor beta chains from one sample, sequenced in a study of T-cell memory formation after mild COVID-19. TCRdb fed the 5' RACE reads into MiXCR, producing one record per CDR3 protein. The sample carries 500,000 to 650,000 distinct CDR3 sequences, less than 25% recorded once. The sample comprised PBMCs or a T cell subset sorted from them (not recorded which). Receptors were obtained from an adult woman who had mild COVID-19 (a few samples of this study predate the infection). Cell type and time point are not known. CDR3s include the opening cysteine and the closing phenylalanine or tryptophan. A D gene is named only where the DNA matches it firmly. Clone size is shown for a subset of rows, as once, few, many or a class of expanded clone.

TRBV29-1	TRBJ2-3	15	TRBD2	few	CSVESGLAGTDTQYF	TGCAGCGTTGAATCAGGGCTAGCGGGCACAGATACGCAGTATTTT
TRBV12-3/TRBV12-4	TRBJ2-1	11	NA	few	CASKYSGEQFF	TGTGCCAGCAAATACAGCGGTGAGCAGTTCTTC
TRBV6-6	TRBJ2-1	14	NA	NA	CASSPLDFYNEQFF	TGTGCCAGCAGCCCACTAGACTTCTACAATGAGCAGTTCTTC
TRBV12-3/TRBV12-4	TRBJ1-1	15	NA	NA	CASSLITTGNTEAFF	TGTGCCAGCAGTCTTATTACGACAGGGAACACTGAAGCTTTCTTT
TRBV7-9	TRBJ2-7	16	TRBD2	NA	CASSPRGLAGDREQYF	TGTGCCAGCAGCCCTAGAGGACTAGCGGGAGACAGGGAGCAGTACTTC
TRBV27	TRBJ1-5	15	TRBD1	many	CASSLVGAGGQPQHF	TGTGCCAGCAGTTTGGTTGGGGCAGGGGGGCAGCCCCAGCATTTT
TRBV20-1	TRBJ1-2	14	TRBD1	NA	CSARDKATGYGYTF	TGCAGTGCTAGAGACAAAGCGACAGGGTATGGCTACACCTTC
TRBV7-8	TRBJ2-5	15	NA	NA	CASSAGQLEGETQYF	TGTGCCAGCAGCGCAGGACAGTTGGAGGGCGAGACCCAGTACTTC
TRBV29-1	TRBJ2-1	13	NA	NA	CSVDRASYNEQFF	TGCAGCGTTGACAGGGCCTCCTACAATGAGCAGTTCTTC
TRBV5-8	TRBJ2-7	16	TRBD2	few	CASSSLVSGTLYEQYF	TGTGCCAGCAGCTCGCTGGTTAGCGGGACTCTTTACGAGCAGTACTTC
TRBV12-3/TRBV12-4	TRBJ1-2	12	NA	NA	CASSTLKYGYTF	TGTGCCAGCAGCACCTTAAAATATGGCTACACCTTC
TRBV12-3/TRBV12-4	TRBJ2-3	14	NA	many	CASQTQGSTDTQYF	TGTGCCAGCCAAACGCAGGGGAGCACAGATACGCAGTATTTT
TRBV20-1	TRBJ2-7	12	NA	many	CSARSASYEQYF	TGCAGTGCTAGGAGTGCCTCCTACGAGCAGTACTTC
TRBV7-2	TRBJ2-7	14	NA	NA	CASSPQPGIYEQYF	TGTGCCAGCAGCCCGCAGCCAGGAATCTACGAGCAGTACTTC
TRBV12-3/TRBV12-4	TRBJ2-7	15	NA	few	CASSLPGTAHGEQYF	TGTGCCAGCAGTCTACCCGGGACTGCCCATGGCGAGCAGTACTTC
TRBV5-1	TRBJ2-1	14	TRBD1	NA	CASSKGQDYNEQFF	TGCGCCAGCAGCAAGGGACAGGATTACAATGAGCAGTTCTTC
TRBV20-1	TRBJ2-1	17	TRBD2	NA	CSFIPLDLAGSYNEQFF	TGCAGTTTCATCCCCCTTGATCTAGCGGGATCCTACAATGAGCAGTTCTTC
TRBV6-1	TRBJ2-1	13	NA	few	CASSPTGANEQFF	TGTGCCAGCAGTCCCACGGGGGCTAATGAGCAGTTCTTC
TRBV29-1	TRBJ2-4	13	NA	NA	CSVQGGAWDIQYF	TGCAGCGTTCAGGGGGGGGCCTGGGACATTCAGTACTTC